Listed below are T cell receptor beta chains from one sample, sequenced in a study of cytomegalovirus exposure and HLA in healthy donors. The repertoire was sequenced with immunoSEQ multiplex PCR; TCRdb's copy has only in-frame clones and lacks some. Of more than 90,000 clones listed, over 65% are singletons. Sequencing input: PBMCs. The receptor source for this set is a man aged 45-65 years in good health and CMV-seronegative. The CDR3 runs from the conserved cysteine through the conserved F or W. The order of the fields is clone size, D gene, J gene, V gene, CDR3 protein, CDR3 DNA. D genes are given only for firm matches. The size field is filled for only some rows; it gives once, few, many or a size class.

abundance: once
d_gene: TRBD1
j_gene: TRBJ2-2
v_gene: TRBV5-1
CDR3aa: CASSLEQGAGELFF
CDR3nt: TGCGCCAGCAGCTTGGAACAGGGGGCCGGGGAGCTGTTTTTT

abundance: few
d_gene: TRBD1
j_gene: TRBJ1-5
v_gene: TRBV28
CDR3aa: CASSPDRGETNQPQHF
CDR3nt: TGTGCCAGCAGTCCGGACAGGGGGGAGACCAATCAGCCCCAGCATTTT

abundance: NA
d_gene: TRBD2
j_gene: TRBJ2-7
v_gene: TRBV5-6
CDR3aa: CASSKPGLAGEHEQYF
CDR3nt: TGTGCCAGCAGCAAACCGGGACTAGCGGGAGAGCACGAGCAGTACTTC

abundance: NA
d_gene: TRBD2
j_gene: TRBJ2-7
v_gene: TRBV25-1
CDR3aa: CASSDKGLAGVEQYF
CDR3nt: TGTGCCAGCAGTGACAAAGGACTAGCGGGAGTCGAGCAGTACTTC

abundance: NA
d_gene: TRBD1
j_gene: TRBJ2-1
v_gene: TRBV7-2
CDR3aa: CASTLQGSSYNEQFF
CDR3nt: TGTGCCAGCACCTTACAGGGGAGCTCCTACAATGAGCAGTTCTTC

abundance: few
d_gene: NA
j_gene: TRBJ1-4
v_gene: TRBV5-4
CDR3aa: CASSLAGAEKLFF
CDR3nt: TGTGCCAGCAGCTTAGCGGGAGCTGAAAAACTGTTTTTT

abundance: NA
d_gene: TRBD1
j_gene: TRBJ2-1
v_gene: TRBV27
CDR3aa: CASSLSGQGSVHEQFF
CDR3nt: TGTGCCAGCAGTTTGTCTGGACAGGGGAGTGTGCATGAGCAGTTCTTC

abundance: NA
d_gene: NA
j_gene: TRBJ2-5
v_gene: TRBV6-5
CDR3aa: CASLTAGKETQYF
CDR3nt: TGTGCCAGCTTGACCGCGGGGAAAGAGACCCAGTACTTC

abundance: NA
d_gene: TRBD1
j_gene: TRBJ2-2
v_gene: TRBV15
CDR3aa: CATRTLGQGRTGELFF
CDR3nt: TGTGCCACCAGAACTCTTGGACAGGGGAGGACCGGGGAGCTGTTTTTT

abundance: NA
d_gene: TRBD1
j_gene: TRBJ2-7
v_gene: TRBV4-2
CDR3aa: CASSIRLDRTYEQYF
CDR3nt: TGTGCCAGCAGCATCCGCTTGGACAGGACCTACGAGCAGTACTTC

abundance: NA
d_gene: TRBD1
j_gene: TRBJ1-5
v_gene: TRBV6-6
CDR3aa: CASSYSTGGYNQPQHF
CDR3nt: TGTGCCAGCAGTTACTCAACAGGGGGCTACAATCAGCCCCAGCATTTT

abundance: NA
d_gene: NA
j_gene: TRBJ2-7
v_gene: TRBV21-1
CDR3aa: CASSNGGDQVHEQYF
CDR3nt: TGTGCCAGCAGCAACGGGGGGGATCAGGTCCACGAGCAGTACTTC

abundance: NA
d_gene: TRBD1
j_gene: TRBJ1-5
v_gene: TRBV2
CDR3aa: CASRGDSLKNQPQHF
CDR3nt: TGTGCCAGCAGAGGGGACAGCCTGAAGAATCAGCCCCAGCATTTT

abundance: NA
d_gene: NA
j_gene: TRBJ2-7
v_gene: TRBV28
CDR3aa: CASSGYEQYF
CDR3nt: TGTGCCAGCAGCGGCTACGAGCAGTACTTC

abundance: NA
d_gene: TRBD1
j_gene: TRBJ2-2
v_gene: TRBV2
CDR3aa: CASRNDRDTGELFF
CDR3nt: TGTGCCAGCAGGAATGACAGGGACACCGGGGAGCTGTTTTTT

abundance: NA
d_gene: NA
j_gene: TRBJ1-3
v_gene: TRBV13
CDR3aa: CASSFTGSSGNTIYF
CDR3nt: TGTGCCAGCAGCTTTACGGGGAGCTCTGGAAACACCATATATTTT

abundance: few
d_gene: TRBD2
j_gene: TRBJ2-1
v_gene: TRBV5-5
CDR3aa: CASSAAGLAGAVNEQFF
CDR3nt: TGTGCCAGCAGCGCCGCGGGACTAGCGGGAGCCGTTAATGAGCAGTTCTTC

abundance: NA
d_gene: TRBD2
j_gene: TRBJ2-1
v_gene: TRBV9
CDR3aa: CASSPSGTSTKGEQFF
CDR3nt: TGTGCCAGCAGCCCCTCCGGGACTAGCACAAAGGGTGAGCAGTTCTTC

abundance: NA
d_gene: NA
j_gene: TRBJ2-7
v_gene: TRBV21-1
CDR3aa: CASSIRPTSGRYEQYF
CDR3nt: TGTGCCAGCAGCATACGTCCGACTAGCGGGAGGTACGAGCAGTACTTC

abundance: NA
d_gene: TRBD1
j_gene: TRBJ1-1
v_gene: TRBV10-3
CDR3aa: CAISPNRGGTTEAFF
CDR3nt: TGTGCCATCAGCCCGAACAGGGGTGGAACGACTGAAGCTTTCTTT

abundance: NA
d_gene: TRBD1
j_gene: TRBJ2-7
v_gene: TRBV10-1
CDR3aa: CASSSWDRTYEQYF
CDR3nt: TGCGCCAGCAGCTCCTGGGACAGGACCTACGAGCAGTACTTC

abundance: NA
d_gene: NA
j_gene: TRBJ2-3
v_gene: TRBV27
CDR3aa: CATAQRSSTDTQYF
CDR3nt: TGTGCCACCGCCCAGCGCTCTAGCACAGATACGCAGTATTTT

abundance: few
d_gene: NA
j_gene: TRBJ1-4
v_gene: TRBV4-2
CDR3aa: CASSQGGGATNEKLFF
CDR3nt: TGTGCCAGCAGCCAAGGGGGGGGTGCAACTAATGAAAAACTGTTTTTT

abundance: many
d_gene: TRBD2
j_gene: TRBJ2-1
v_gene: TRBV19
CDR3aa: CASSPSGIYNEQFF
CDR3nt: TGTGCCAGTAGTCCCAGCGGGATTTACAATGAGCAGTTCTTC

abundance: NA
d_gene: NA
j_gene: TRBJ1-1
v_gene: TRBV11-1
CDR3aa: CASSLVVNTEAFF
CDR3nt: TGTGCCAGCAGCTTAGTCGTTAACACTGAAGCTTTCTTT

abundance: NA
d_gene: TRBD1
j_gene: TRBJ2-5
v_gene: TRBV5-8
CDR3aa: CASSLGQGRETQYF
CDR3nt: TGTGCCAGCAGCTTGGGACAGGGCCGGGAGACCCAGTACTTC

abundance: NA
d_gene: TRBD1
j_gene: TRBJ1-2
v_gene: TRBV5-1
CDR3aa: CASSWEGGQGARGYTF
CDR3nt: TGCGCCAGCAGCTGGGAAGGGGGACAGGGGGCGCGCGGCTACACCTTC

abundance: NA
d_gene: TRBD2
j_gene: TRBJ2-7
v_gene: TRBV7-8
CDR3aa: CASSSAGTSGYEQYF
CDR3nt: TGTGCCAGCAGCTCCGCCGGGACTAGCGGCTACGAGCAGTACTTC

abundance: once
d_gene: TRBD1
j_gene: TRBJ2-7
v_gene: TRBV29-1
CDR3aa: CSVRTGIYEQYF
CDR3nt: TGCAGCGTCCGGACAGGGATCTACGAGCAGTACTTC

abundance: NA
d_gene: TRBD2
j_gene: TRBJ2-7
v_gene: TRBV6-5
CDR3aa: CASSYLTSGDEQYF
CDR3nt: TGTGCCAGCAGTTACTTGACTAGCGGCGACGAGCAGTACTTC

abundance: NA
d_gene: TRBD1
j_gene: TRBJ2-7
v_gene: TRBV10-3
CDR3aa: CATNPGQGSYEQYF
CDR3nt: TGTGCCACGAATCCGGGACAGGGGTCCTACGAGCAGTACTTC

abundance: NA
d_gene: TRBD2
j_gene: TRBJ2-3
v_gene: TRBV9
CDR3aa: CASSVGGSRADTQYF
CDR3nt: TGTGCCAGCAGCGTAGGCGGGAGTCGCGCAGATACGCAGTATTTT

abundance: NA
d_gene: NA
j_gene: TRBJ2-3
v_gene: TRBV10-3
CDR3aa: CAIRVSGTSILRGPTDTQYF
CDR3nt: TGTGCCATCAGAGTTTCCGGTACTAGCATTCTCCGAGGCCCCACAGATACGCAGTATTTT

abundance: few
d_gene: NA
j_gene: TRBJ1-1
v_gene: TRBV4-1
CDR3aa: CASSQDPPEVDRTTEAFF
CDR3nt: TGCGCCAGCAGCCAAGACCCCCCGGAGGTTGACCGGACGACTGAAGCTTTCTTT

abundance: many
d_gene: TRBD1
j_gene: TRBJ1-1
v_gene: TRBV4-3
CDR3aa: CASSQGTGKNTEAFF
CDR3nt: TGCGCCAGCAGCCAAGGGACAGGAAAGAACACTGAAGCTTTCTTT

abundance: NA
d_gene: TRBD2
j_gene: TRBJ2-7
v_gene: TRBV5-1
CDR3aa: CASSLVGLAVPYEQYF
CDR3nt: TGCGCCAGCAGCTTGGTGGGACTAGCGGTCCCTTACGAGCAGTACTTC

abundance: NA
d_gene: NA
j_gene: TRBJ1-3
v_gene: TRBV5-1
CDR3aa: CASSLGERGNTIYF
CDR3nt: TGCGCCAGCAGCTTGGGCGAGAGGGGAAACACCATATATTTT

abundance: NA
d_gene: NA
j_gene: TRBJ2-3
v_gene: TRBV15
CDR3aa: CATSREPGDTQYF
CDR3nt: TGTGCCACCAGCAGAGAACCGGGAGATACGCAGTATTTT